This T cell receptor (beta chain) originates from a study of radiotherapy plus CTLA-4 blockade in lung cancer. The CDR3 runs 15 residues. CDR1 and CDR2 from the germline V gene are SGDLS and YYNGEE. Trimming cost V 4 bases and J 11 bases; bases outside gene matches: 8. TCRdb's copy holds only in-frame clones and misses some; the assay was immunoSEQ multiplex PCR. Of some 73,000 clones in the sample, roughly 80% were seen once. V usage is TRBV9 and J usage is TRBJ2-6, with TRBD1 matching 11 bases. This receptor was taken from a human donor with non-small cell lung cancer whose response to radiotherapy plus ipilimumab could not be evaluated. This specimen consisted of peripheral blood, obtained from a patient treated with radiotherapy plus ipilimumab. CDR3 sequence (DNA): TGTGCCAGCAGCCTCGGGACAGGGGGACCCGACGTCCTGACTTTC. Translating it yields CASSLGTGGPDVLTF.